This TCR beta chain is drawn from a study of CD8+CD57+ T cells in acquired aplastic anemia. Study context: Sorted CD4+ and CD8+ cell DNA averaged roughly 3.2 ug. General study results and limits: The study identified twenty-nine CD8+ CDR3 sequences shared by patients and controls.

Deletions cut 3 bases from V and 6 bases from J, with 9 bases between. The germline V gene has CDR1 LNHNV and CDR2 YYDKDF (reference sequence). This CDR3 comprises 12 residues. The template used for profiling TCR beta VDJ and CDR3 was genomic DNA. TCRdb reprocessed the reads via MiXCR and lists one record per CDR3 protein. The sample includes approximately 190,000 distinct CDR3 sequences, roughly half seen only once; the top ten take approximately 9.7%. All sequencing subjects had displayed CD8+CD57+ cell expansion on flow cytometry. All participating patients were living with severe acquired aplastic anemia. Untreated patients provided the blood samples, with no therapy given before sampling. Worth noting for this clonotype: Its target is not known.

Sequencing used sorted CD4+, CD8+, or CD8+CD57+ T cells (not recorded which) from PBMCs. V and J are TRBV15 and TRBJ2-7; a weak D match, TRBD2 (5 bases). This receptor was obtained from a human donor with aplastic anemia. The CDR3 here is CATSRPRGEQYF. DNA of the CDR3: TGTGCCACCAGCAGGCCTCGGGGCGAGCAGTACTTC.